These 18 T cell receptor beta chains were all obtained from the same sample, sequenced in a study of blood T cells in healthy people across ages. A second 7 to 11 cycle PCR used barcoded and J-beta primers. TCRdb ran MiXCR on the 5' RACE reads and lists one entry per CDR3 protein. The sample has about 640,000 distinct CDR3 sequences, roughly three fifths seen once. Source material: blood. All receptors derive from a man aged 60-69 years in good health.

The chain employs TRBV5-1 and TRBJ2-1, with TRBD1 matching 9 bases. Germline trimming cut 3 bases from V and 8 bases from J; bases unmatched to any gene: 6. The CDR3 is 14 residues long. Germline lookup yields CDR1 SGHRS and CDR2 YFSETQ. The CDR3 region is CASSSGQGIDEQFF. The CDR3 DNA reads TGCGCCAGCAGCTCGGGACAGGGTATCGATGAGCAGTTCTTC. Full variable domain (remainder filled in from reference TRBV5-1 and TRBJ2-1): KAGVTQTPRYLIKTRGQQVTLSCSPISGHRSVSWYQQTPGQGLQFLFEYFSETQRNKGNFPGRFSGRQFSNSRSEMNVSTLELGDSALYLCASSSGQGIDEQFFGPGTRLTVL.

The rearrangement uses TRBV3-1 and TRBJ2-1; the D is unclear. CDR3 length equals 15 residues. V lost 0 bases to trimming and J lost 7 bases, with 13 bases between them. CDR1 and CDR2 (germline): LGHDT, YNNKEL (reference sequence). The CDR3 DNA reads as TGTGCCAGCAGCCAAGATCTCCTAGGATATAATGAGCAGTTCTTC. Amino acids: CASSQDLLGYNEQFF.

This clonotype appeared a few times. The chain uses TRBV20-1 and TRBJ2-5; 10 bases are a match to TRBD2. This CDR3 comprises 14 residues. V was pared by 5 bases and J by 3 bases, with 6 bases of the junction left unmatched. Germline lookup yields CDR1 DFQATT and CDR2 SNEGSKA (reference sequence). The CDR3, as DNA: TGCAGTGCTGAACTAGCGGGGACCAAAGAGACCCAGTACTTC. Protein product: CSAELAGTKETQYF.

V and J are TRBV5-1 and TRBJ2-3, with 9 bases lining up with TRBD2. Germline CDR1 and CDR2: SGHRS and YFSETQ. The CDR3 length is 15 residues. J gave up 2 bases and V 4 bases, and 5 bases lay outside the gene matches. The CDR3 DNA follows: TGCGCCAGCAGCGTCGGGACTAGCAACACAGATACGCAGTATTTT. Its protein is CASSVGTSNTDTQYF.

The chain is built from TRBV5-1 and TRBJ1-1; D call uncertain. The germline gives CDR1 SGHRS, CDR2 YFSETQ. This CDR3 is 15 amino acids long. V was trimmed by 2 bases and J by 2 bases, leaving 13 bases between them. CDR3 loop: CASSFAPGRNTEAFF. In DNA form, the CDR3 reads TGCGCCAGCAGCTTCGCCCCGGGGAGAAACACTGAAGCTTTCTTT.

The CDR3 region is CASSQRGAWETQYF. The CDR3, as DNA: TGCGCCAGCAGCCAACGGGGGGCTTGGGAGACCCAGTACTTC. The chain is built from TRBV4-1 and TRBJ2-7; the D gene is possibly TRBD2 (7 bases). TRBJ2-5 explains the end of the DNA better; the J call may be wrong. The CDR3 consists of 14 residues. CDR1 and CDR2 (germline): MGHRA, YSYEKL.

This clonotype has more than one count but fewer than ten. The CDR3: CASSRSSGANEQFF. The DNA of the CDR3 is TGTGCCAGCAGCCGGAGTAGCGGGGCCAATGAGCAGTTCTTC. The chain carries TRBV7-2 and TRBJ2-1; TRBD2 agrees at 8 bases. The germline V gene encodes CDR1 SGHTA and CDR2 FQGNSA. The CDR3 is 14 amino acids. After removal of 5 bases from V and 6 bases from J, the junction contained 6 bases not matched to a gene.

The chain employs TRBV20-1 and TRBJ2-7, with TRBD1 matching over 10 bases. V gave up 7 bases and J gave up 3 bases; unmatched junction bases: 6. The CDR3 totals 13 residues. Germline assignment: CDR1 DFQATT and CDR2 SNEGSKA (reference sequence). The CDR3 loop reads CSGIGTGVYEQYF. The CDR3 bases are TGCAGTGGGATCGGGACAGGGGTCTACGAGCAGTACTTC.

The rearrangement joins TRBV12-3 or TRBV12-4 to TRBJ1-5; D ambiguous. V lost 5 bases, J lost 4 bases, and 12 bases lay in between. This CDR3 comprises 14 residues. The CDR3 loop reads CASSKDVGNQPQHF. The CDR3 coding sequence is TGTGCCAGCAGTAAGGACGTGGGAAATCAGCCCCAGCATTTT.

The genes are TRBV28 and TRBJ2-1; D unresolved. V was pared by 5 bases and J by 8 bases, with 13 bases between. The CDR3 has 13 residues. The germline V gene encodes CDR1 MDHEN and CDR2 SYDVKM. The CDR3 here is CASSPLWKYEQFF. The CDR3 bases are TGTGCCAGCAGTCCCTTATGGAAGTATGAGCAGTTCTTC.

The chain couples TRBV7-2 to TRBJ2-1; possible D gene TRBD1, 6 bases. The germline V and J ends were trimmed by 4 bases and 9 bases, with 25 bases remaining between them. The germline V gene has CDR1 SGHTA and CDR2 FQGNSA. This CDR3 is built from 17 residues. The CDR3 coding sequence is TGTGCCAGCAGCTCGCAGGGGCTAGTTGGACCAGGAGGTGAGCAGTTCTTC. Translation: CASSSQGLVGPGGEQFF.

The gene calls are TRBV6-1 and TRBJ2-5; TRBD1 aligns across 9 bases. The J call may not be correct, given that the DNA end is closer to TRBJ2-7. The CDR3 is 14 residues long. Germline V gene lookup returns CDR1 MNHNS and CDR2 SASEGT. The DNA of the CDR3 is TGTGCCATAGAGAGAGGGACAGGGACCTACGAGCAGTACTTC. It translates to CAIERGTGTYEQYF.

The chain joins TRBV20-1 to TRBJ1-4, with D hard to call. In germline, CDR1 is DFQATT, CDR2 SNEGSKA (reference sequence). The CDR3 length is 13 residues. The CDR3 DNA reads as TGCAGCGCTCGGGCGGGCCAGAGGGAAAAACTGTTTTTT. As protein: CSARAGQREKLFF.

The chain links TRBV5-4 to TRBJ2-1; 11 bases align to TRBD2. This CDR3 comprises 15 residues. J lost 7 bases, V lost 4 bases, and 7 bases had no gene match. Germline CDR1 reads SGHNT; CDR2 reads YYREEE (reference sequence). The CDR3 nucleotides read TGTGCCAGCAGCGTTCGACTAGCGGGGATGAATGAGCAGTTCTTC. Translating it yields CASSVRLAGMNEQFF.

The chain combines TRBV7-6 with TRBJ2-5, with 10 positions matching TRBD1. This CDR3 has 15 residues. Germline V CDR1 and CDR2: SGHVS, FNYEAQ. Unmatched junction bases numbered 6, after V lost 4 bases and J lost 4 bases. The CDR3 DNA reads as TGTGCCAGCAGCTCCCCGACAGGGGGCGCAGAGACCCAGTACTTC. Protein sequence: CASSSPTGGAETQYF.

V gene TRBV24-1 combines with J gene TRBJ1-2, with D unclear. This CDR3 is 14 amino acids long. The ends were cut back, 4 bases at V and 2 bases at J, with 10 bases in the middle. Germline CDR1 is KGHDR and CDR2 is SFDVKD. CDR3 in DNA: TGTGCCACCAGTGACCCGACCCTAAACTATGGCTACACCTTC. It specifies CATSDPTLNYGYTF.

The chain links TRBV29-1 to TRBJ1-2, with 7 bases fitting TRBD1. The germline CDR1 and CDR2 sequences are SQVTM and ANQGSEA. V lost 4 bases and J lost 10; bases outside the gene matches: 9. The CDR3 has 12 amino acids. CDR3 region: CSVATGTSYYTF. The CDR3 DNA sequence: TGCAGCGTTGCGACAGGGACTTCATACTACACCTTC.

V and J are TRBV11-3 and TRBJ2-1; D gene ambiguous. V lost 2 bases and J lost 7, with 9 bases in between. Per the germline V gene, CDR1 is SGHNT and CDR2 is YENEEA. The CDR3 covers 13 residues. Here the CDR3 DNA reads TGTGCCAGCAGCTTAAACGGGCCGAATGAGCAGTTCTTC. Encoded protein: CASSLNGPNEQFF.